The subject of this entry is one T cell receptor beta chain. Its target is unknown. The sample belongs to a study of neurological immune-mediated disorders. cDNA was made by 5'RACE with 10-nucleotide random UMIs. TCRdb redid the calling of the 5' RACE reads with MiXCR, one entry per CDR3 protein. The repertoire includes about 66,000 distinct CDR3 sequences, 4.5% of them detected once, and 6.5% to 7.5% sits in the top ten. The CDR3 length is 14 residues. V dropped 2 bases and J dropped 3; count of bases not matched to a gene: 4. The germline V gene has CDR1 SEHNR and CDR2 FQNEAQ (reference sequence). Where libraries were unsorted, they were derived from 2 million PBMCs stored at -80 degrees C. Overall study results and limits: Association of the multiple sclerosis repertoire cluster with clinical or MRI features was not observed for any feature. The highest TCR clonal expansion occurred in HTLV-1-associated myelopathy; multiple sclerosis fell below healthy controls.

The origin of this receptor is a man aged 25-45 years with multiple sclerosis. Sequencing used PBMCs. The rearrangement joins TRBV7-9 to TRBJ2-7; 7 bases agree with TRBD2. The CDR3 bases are TGTGCCAGCAGCTTAATAGGGGACTACTACGAGCAGTACTTC. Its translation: CASSLIGDYYEQYF.